The T cell receptor (beta chain) under discussion was sequenced for a study of T cells after yellow fever vaccination. Germline CDR1 and CDR2: KGHSH and LQKENI. V shed 0 bases and J shed 2 bases, with 11 bases lying between them. The CDR3 consists of 15 residues. Findings and caveats of the study: Overall, a small share of clonotypes was seen in both CD4 and CD8 compartments. Bulk-population clonotypes that are abundant could appear as contaminants in FACS-sorted repertoires.

TCRdb recomputed calls from the 5' RACE reads with MiXCR, one row per CDR3 protein. In the table there are 300,000 to 350,000 distinct CDR3 sequences, around 10% of which are singletons. To note about this clonotype: The antigen is not known.

The gene calls are TRBV18 and TRBJ2-7; D tentatively fits TRBD1 or TRBD2 (5 bases each). The receptor was isolated from a man aged 18 to 30 who received the YFV17D yellow fever vaccine. Material: CD4+ T cells sorted from PBMCs, obtained 45 days after the yellow fever booster vaccination. CDR3 DNA: TGTGCCAGCTCACCACCCTGGGACCGAACCTACGAGCAGTACTTC. This sequence encodes CASSPPWDRTYEQYF.